Listed here are 21 T cell receptor beta chains from one sample, sequenced in a study of blood T cell repertoires in COVID-19. Clones were sequenced by immunoSEQ multiplex PCR, and TCRdb holds only the in-frame ones, with some missing. The profile shows around 20,000 clones, just under 90% of them singletons. Sample: peripheral blood. The origin of the receptors is a human donor in a cohort sampled during active COVID-19.

This rearrangement joins TRBV27 to TRBJ2-7; TRBD2 matches 7 bases. This CDR3 has 15 amino acids. CDR1 and CDR2 (germline): MNHEY, SMNVEV (reference sequence). V lost 2 bases, J lost 4 bases, and 8 bases stayed unmatched. The CDR3 DNA reads TGTGCCAGCAGTTTAGGACTAGGGAGGGCATACGAGCAGTACTTC. Protein sequence: CASSLGLGRAYEQYF.

The chain uses TRBV19 and TRBJ2-7; 8 bases map to TRBD2. V trimming: 1 base; J trimming: 4 bases; junction bases outside the gene matches: 9. The CDR3 runs to 16 residues. Per the germline V gene, CDR1 is LNHDA and CDR2 is SQIVND (reference sequence). CDR3 protein: CASSIVDSGSGYEQYF. The CDR3 bases are TGTGCCAGTAGTATAGTGGACAGCGGGAGCGGGTACGAGCAGTACTTC.

The chain links TRBV28 to TRBJ2-5; TRBD2 matches 8 bases. This CDR3 comprises 13 residues. The germline CDR1 and CDR2 sequences are MDHEN and SYDVKM. The J segment lost 7 bases and the V segment lost 4 bases, leaving 5 bases of the junction unmatched. CDR3 sequence: CASSSGAGGTQYF. CDR3 nucleotide sequence: TGTGCCAGCAGTTCAGGGGCGGGAGGGACCCAGTACTTC.

The sample holds one count of this clone. V is TRBV11-1 and J is TRBJ2-5, with 10 nucleotides matching TRBD2. The CDR3 has 16 residues. The V gene's germline CDR1 is SGHAT and CDR2 FQDESV (reference sequence). V was clipped by 5 bases and J by 2 bases; unmatched bases: 8. The CDR3 bases are TGTGCCAGCAGCCCCGCTAGCGGGAGAAGGCAAGAGACCCAGTACTTC. Its protein is CASSPASGRRQETQYF.

The chain combines TRBV9 with TRBJ1-1, with no clear D. Germline-derived CDR1 and CDR2 are SGDLS and YYNGEE. The length of the CDR3 is 16 residues. V was shortened by 4 bases and J by 0 bases, with 16 bases between the two germline ends. The CDR3 nucleotides read TGTGCCAGCAGCTTGCGAATTGAACCATTGAACACTGAAGCTTTCTTT. It translates to CASSLRIEPLNTEAFF. The variable domain in full, with the rest retrieved from reference TRBV9 and TRBJ1-1, is DSGVTQTPKHLITATGQRVTLRCSPRSGDLSVYWYQQSLDQGLQFLIQYYNGEERAKGNILERFSAQQFPDLHSELNLSSLELGDSALYFCASSLRIEPLNTEAFFGQGTRLTVV.

The chain employs TRBV25-1 and TRBJ1-1; weak D call: TRBD1 (6 bases). V gave up 10 bases and J gave up 3 bases, with 15 bases separating them. The CDR3 length is 13 residues. The germline V gene has CDR1 MGHDK and CDR2 SYGVNS. This CDR3 is CATEGVRHTEAFF. CDR3 sequence (DNA): TGTGCCACCGAGGGGGTAAGACACACTGAAGCTTTCTTT.

The V call is TRBV5-1, the J call TRBJ2-3; 9 bases map to TRBD2. This CDR3 spans 16 amino acids. The germline V gene has CDR1 SGHRS and CDR2 YFSETQ. The junction had 7 bases not matched to a gene; V was cut back by 2 bases and J by 3 bases. CDR3 nucleotides: TGCGCCAGCAGCTTTCTTAGCGGGAGTTGGACAGATACGCAGTATTTT. This translates into CASSFLSGSWTDTQYF. Using reference TRBV5-1 and TRBJ2-3 for the parts outside the CDR3, the full variable domain is KAGVTQTPRYLIKTRGQQVTLSCSPISGHRSVSWYQQTPGQGLQFLFEYFSETQRNKGNFPGRFSGRQFSNSRSEMNVSTLELGDSALYLCASSFLSGSWTDTQYFGPGTRLTVL.

V and J are TRBV24-1 and TRBJ2-7; maybe TRBD2 (6 bases). This CDR3 contains 13 residues. Trimming stripped 3 bases from V and 3 bases from J, with 8 bases between. CDR1 is KGHDR and CDR2 is SFDVKD in the germline V gene. The CDR3 region is CATSDSGFYEQYF. The CDR3 DNA reads TGTGCCACCAGTGATAGCGGGTTCTACGAGCAGTACTTC.

This rearrangement joins TRBV11-2 to TRBJ2-2; tentative D call: TRBD2 (6 bases). Germline V CDR1 and CDR2: SGHAT, FQNNGV. This CDR3 region has 15 residues. V was clipped by 7 bases and J by 2 bases, with 14 bases between them. As DNA, the CDR3 is TGTGCCAGCAAGAAGATGCGGGGAAACACCGGGGAGCTGTTTTTT. Translating it yields CASKKMRGNTGELFF.

This clone was observed a few times. This chain joins TRBV27 and TRBJ2-7; TRBD1 matches at 9 bases. V lost 3 bases to trimming and J lost 4 bases; unmatched junction nucleotides: 7. Germline V gives CDR1 MNHEY, CDR2 SMNVEV (reference sequence). CDR3 length equals 15 residues. In nucleotides, the CDR3 is TGTGCCAGCAGTTTCCCGACAGGGGGATTTTACGAGCAGTACTTC. It encodes CASSFPTGGFYEQYF.

In DNA, the CDR3 is TGTGCCAGCAGCGTACAGGGTAGGAACACCGGGGAGCTGTTTTTT. As protein: CASSVQGRNTGELFF. V gene TRBV5-4 combines with J gene TRBJ2-2, with D possibly matching TRBD1 (6 bases). Germline assignment: CDR1 SGHNT and CDR2 YYREEE (reference sequence). V lost 4 bases, J lost 1 base, and 11 bases lay in between. This CDR3 region has 15 residues.

The chain combines TRBV5-6 with TRBJ1-6; a weak D match, TRBD1 (5 bases). The CDR3 has 12 amino acids. V was clipped by 5 bases and J by 7 bases, with 7 bases between them. Germline CDR1 and CDR2: SGHDT and YYEEEE. CDR3 loop: CASRKGNSPLHF. CDR3 sequence (DNA): TGTGCCAGCAGAAAGGGGAATTCACCCCTCCACTTT.

The chain employs TRBV28 and TRBJ1-1; D is possibly TRBD1 (5 bases). CDR1 is MDHEN, CDR2 SYDVKM, per germline. Trimming pared 5 bases from V and 1 base from J, leaving 11 bases between. The CDR3 runs to 14 residues. CDR3: CASSLTGGNTEAFF. The DNA for the CDR3 is TGTGCCAGCAGTCTCACGGGGGGGAACACTGAAGCTTTCTTT. The full variable domain, with the rest looked up from reference TRBV28 and TRBJ1-1, is DVKVTQSSRYLVKRTGEKVFLECVQDMDHENMFWYRQDPGLGLRLIYFSYDVKMKEKGDIPEGYSVSREKKERFSLILESASTNQTSMYLCASSLTGGNTEAFFGQGTRLTVV.

Comments on this clone: The sample carries other DNA sequences with the same CDR3. This chain joins TRBV5-1 and TRBJ2-3; no definite D call. The CDR3 sequence is 13 residues long. Per the germline V gene, CDR1 is SGHRS and CDR2 is YFSETQ. With 0 bases removed from V and 3 bases from J, the gap between germline ends came to 5 bases. In nucleotides, the CDR3 is TGCGCCAGCAGCTTGGACAGAACAGATACGCAGTATTTT. This codes for CASSLDRTDTQYF. The complete variable domain, with remaining parts taken from reference TRBV5-1 and TRBJ2-3, reads KAGVTQTPRYLIKTRGQQVTLSCSPISGHRSVSWYQQTPGQGLQFLFEYFSETQRNKGNFPGRFSGRQFSNSRSEMNVSTLELGDSALYLCASSLDRTDTQYFGPGTRLTVL.

The V call is TRBV19, the J call TRBJ2-5, with a possible D match to TRBD1 (5 bases). The CDR3 sequence is 13 residues long. Germline CDR1 reads LNHDA; CDR2 reads SQIVND (reference sequence). The germline V and J ends were trimmed by 6 bases and 2 bases, with 10 bases remaining between them. The chain's CDR3 is CASSKQEQETQYF. The DNA for the CDR3 is TGTGCCAGTAGCAAACAGGAGCAAGAGACCCAGTACTTC. The variable domain in full, with the rest retrieved from reference TRBV19 and TRBJ2-5, is DGGITQSPKYLFRKEGQNVTLSCEQNLNHDAMYWYRQDPGQGLRLIYYSQIVNDFQKGDIAEGYSVSREKKESFPLTVTSAQKNPTAFYLCASSKQEQETQYFGPGTRLLVL.

J is TRBJ1-5 and V is TRBV28; no clear D. Trimming removed 8 bases at V and 5 bases at J, with 19 bases between. CDR3 size: 15 residues. Germline V gene data show CDR1 as MDHEN and CDR2 as SYDVKM. The CDR3 coding sequence is TGTGCCAGCGTTGGGCGGGGTCAACAGTATCAGCCCCAGCATTTT. Amino acid sequence: CASVGRGQQYQPQHF.

The chain combines TRBV2 with TRBJ2-5; D unclear. The CDR3 spans 13 residues. CDR1 and CDR2 from the germline V gene are SNHLY and FYNNEI. V dropped 1 base and J dropped 0 bases, with 3 bases sitting between them. The CDR3 is CASSEGNQETQYF. The DNA of the CDR3 is TGTGCCAGCAGTGAAGGTAACCAAGAGACCCAGTACTTC.

The chain couples TRBV28 to TRBJ2-7, with 12 bases matching TRBD2. The V gene end was trimmed by 5 bases and the J gene end by 5 bases; junction bases not matched to a gene: 7. Looked up from germline, CDR1 is MDHEN and CDR2 is SYDVKM. The CDR3 is 15 residues long. In DNA form, the CDR3 reads TGTGCCAGCAGTCTGACTAGCGGGAGCCCCCACGAGCAGTACTTC. This codes for CASSLTSGSPHEQYF.

This clone was recorded once. CDR3 DNA sequence: TGTGCCACCAGCAGAGATGGGTCGGGACAGGGGGCGACTAATGAAAAACTGTTTTTT. It codes for CATSRDGSGQGATNEKLFF. V and J are TRBV15 and TRBJ1-4; 12 nucleotides line up with TRBD1. The CDR3 sequence is 19 residues long. V was pared by 0 bases and J by 2 bases, with 7 bases of the junction left unmatched. In germline, CDR1 is LNHNV, CDR2 YYDKDF (reference sequence).

This chain joins TRBV29-1 and TRBJ2-3, with 8 bases matching TRBD2. V lost 6 bases to trimming and J lost 5 bases; unmatched junction nucleotides: 13. CDR3 length: 15 amino acids. CDR1 is SQVTM, CDR2 ANQGSEA, per germline. CDR3 DNA sequence: TGCAGCGTATCCACGACGGCGGGGGGCGAAGATACGCAGTATTTT. Its translation: CSVSTTAGGEDTQYF.

CDR3 sequence: CASSLYRVSQPQHF. The CDR3 DNA reads as TGTGCCAGCAGTTTGTACAGGGTTAGTCAGCCCCAGCATTTT. This sequence joins TRBV27 and TRBJ1-5, with D possibly matching TRBD1 (6 bases). Germline values: CDR1 MNHEY, CDR2 SMNVEV (reference sequence). The CDR3 loop spans 14 amino acids. The ends were cut back, 3 bases at V and 6 bases at J, with 12 bases in the middle.